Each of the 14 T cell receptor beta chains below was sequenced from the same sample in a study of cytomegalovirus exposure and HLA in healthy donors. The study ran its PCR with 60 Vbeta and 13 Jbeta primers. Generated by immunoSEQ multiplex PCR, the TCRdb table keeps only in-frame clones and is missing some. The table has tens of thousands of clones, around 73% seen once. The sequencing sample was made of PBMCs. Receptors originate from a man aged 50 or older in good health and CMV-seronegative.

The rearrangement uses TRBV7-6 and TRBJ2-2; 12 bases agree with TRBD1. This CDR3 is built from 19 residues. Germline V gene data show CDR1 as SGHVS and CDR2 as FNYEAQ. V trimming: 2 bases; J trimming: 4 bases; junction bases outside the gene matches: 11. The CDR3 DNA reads TGTGCCAGCAGCTTACGGGACAGGGGGCGTAATGGAATCACCGGGGAGCTGTTTTTT. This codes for CASSLRDRGRNGITGELFF.

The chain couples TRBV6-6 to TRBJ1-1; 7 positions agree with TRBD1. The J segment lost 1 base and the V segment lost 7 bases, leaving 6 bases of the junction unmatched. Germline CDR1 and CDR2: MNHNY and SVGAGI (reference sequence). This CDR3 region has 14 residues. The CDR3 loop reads CASKEGAQNTEAFF. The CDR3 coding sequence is TGTGCCAGCAAGGAGGGGGCGCAGAACACTGAAGCTTTCTTT.

In nucleotides, the CDR3 is TGTGCCAGCAGTGCGTCTCTAGCGGGGGACATCTACGAGCAGTACTTC. Its translation is CASSASLAGDIYEQYF. V and J are TRBV6-4 and TRBJ2-7, with 10 nucleotides matching TRBD2. V was pared by 4 bases and J by 3 bases, with 9 bases of the junction left unmatched. Germline V CDR1 and CDR2: MRHNA, SNTAGT. The CDR3 spans 16 residues.

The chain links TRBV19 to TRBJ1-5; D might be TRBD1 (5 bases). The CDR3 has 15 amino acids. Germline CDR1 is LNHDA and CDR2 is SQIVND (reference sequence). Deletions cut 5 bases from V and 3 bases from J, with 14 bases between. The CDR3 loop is CASSSRDGINQPQHF. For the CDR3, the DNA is TGTGCCAGTAGTTCCAGGGATGGCATCAATCAGCCCCAGCATTTT.

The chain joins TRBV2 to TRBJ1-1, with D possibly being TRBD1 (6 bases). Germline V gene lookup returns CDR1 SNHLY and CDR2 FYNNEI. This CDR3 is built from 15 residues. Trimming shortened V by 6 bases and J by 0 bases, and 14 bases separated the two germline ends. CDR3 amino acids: CASRTRQEMNTEAFF. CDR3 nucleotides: TGTGCCAGCAGAACTCGACAGGAGATGAACACTGAAGCTTTCTTT.

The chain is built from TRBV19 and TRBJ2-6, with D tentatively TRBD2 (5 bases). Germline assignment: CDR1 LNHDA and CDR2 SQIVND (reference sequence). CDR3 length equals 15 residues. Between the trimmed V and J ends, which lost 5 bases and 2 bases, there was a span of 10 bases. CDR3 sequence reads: CASSLEGAGANVLTF. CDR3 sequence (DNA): TGTGCCAGTAGTCTTGAGGGAGCTGGGGCCAACGTCCTGACTTTC.

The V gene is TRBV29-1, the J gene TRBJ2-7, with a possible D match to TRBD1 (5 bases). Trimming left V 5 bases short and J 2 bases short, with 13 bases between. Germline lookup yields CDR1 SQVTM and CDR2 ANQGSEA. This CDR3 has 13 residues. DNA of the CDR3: TGCAGCGTTTCACCGACAGCAACCTACGAGCAGTACTTC. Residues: CSVSPTATYEQYF.

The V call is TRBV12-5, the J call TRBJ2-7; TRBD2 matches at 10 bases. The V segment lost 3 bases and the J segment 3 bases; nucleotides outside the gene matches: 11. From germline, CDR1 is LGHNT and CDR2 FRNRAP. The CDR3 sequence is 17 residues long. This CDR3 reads CASGLEAGGRRIYEQYF. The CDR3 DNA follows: TGTGCTAGTGGTTTAGAAGCGGGGGGGCGACGGATCTACGAGCAGTACTTC.

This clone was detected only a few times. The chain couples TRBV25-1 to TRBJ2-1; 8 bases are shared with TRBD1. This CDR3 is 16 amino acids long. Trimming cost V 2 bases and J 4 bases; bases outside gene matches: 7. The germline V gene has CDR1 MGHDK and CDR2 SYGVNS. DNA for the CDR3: TGTGCCAGCAGTGAAGCAGGGGGCTCTGTTTACAATGAGCAGTTCTTC. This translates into CASSEAGGSVYNEQFF.

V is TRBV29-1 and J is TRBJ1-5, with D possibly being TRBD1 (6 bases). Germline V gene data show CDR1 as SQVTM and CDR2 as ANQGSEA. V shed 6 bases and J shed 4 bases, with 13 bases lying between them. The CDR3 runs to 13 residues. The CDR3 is CSVAGTNNQPQHF. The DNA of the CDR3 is TGCAGCGTCGCCGGGACAAATAATCAGCCCCAGCATTTT.

The CDR3 coding sequence is TGTGCCAGCAGCTTGGGACAGAACACCGGGGAGCTGTTTTTT. It specifies CASSLGQNTGELFF. The chain carries TRBV11-2 and TRBJ2-2, with a possible D match to TRBD1 (6 bases). V lost 3 bases and J lost 1, with 6 bases in between. This CDR3 spans 14 amino acids. Germline V gives CDR1 SGHAT, CDR2 FQNNGV. Based on the CDR3 plus reference TRBV11-2 and TRBJ2-2, the full variable domain is EAGVAQSPRYKIIEKRQSVAFWCNPISGHATLYWYQQILGQGPKLLIQFQNNGVVDDSQLPKDRFSAERLKGVDSTLKIQPAKLEDSAVYLCASSLGQNTGELFFGEGSRLTVL.

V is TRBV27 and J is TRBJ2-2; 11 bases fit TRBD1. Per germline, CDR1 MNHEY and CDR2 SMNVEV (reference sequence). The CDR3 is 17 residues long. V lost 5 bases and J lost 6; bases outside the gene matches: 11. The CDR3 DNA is TGTGCCAGCAGTCACGCCGCCGGGACAGGGGGTCCCGGGGAGCTGTTTTTT. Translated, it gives CASSHAAGTGGPGELFF.

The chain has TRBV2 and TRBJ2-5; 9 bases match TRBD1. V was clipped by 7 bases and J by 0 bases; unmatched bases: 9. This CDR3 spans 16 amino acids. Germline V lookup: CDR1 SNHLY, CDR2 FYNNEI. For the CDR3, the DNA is TGTGCCAGCATGGATTTGGGGACAGGGAACCAAGAGACCCAGTACTTC. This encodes CASMDLGTGNQETQYF.

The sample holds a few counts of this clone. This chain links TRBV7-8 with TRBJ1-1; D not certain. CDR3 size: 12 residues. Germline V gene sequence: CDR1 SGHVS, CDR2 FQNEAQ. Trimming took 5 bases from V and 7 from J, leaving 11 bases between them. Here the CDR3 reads CASSLPGNEAFF. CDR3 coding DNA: TGTGCCAGCAGCCTCCCCGGGAATGAAGCTTTCTTT. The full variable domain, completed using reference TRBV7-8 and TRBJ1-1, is GAGVSQSPRYKVAKRGQDVALRCDPISGHVSLFWYQQALGQGPEFLTYFQNEAQLDKSGLPSDRFFAERPEGSVSTLKIQRTQQEDSAVYLCASSLPGNEAFFGQGTRLTVV.